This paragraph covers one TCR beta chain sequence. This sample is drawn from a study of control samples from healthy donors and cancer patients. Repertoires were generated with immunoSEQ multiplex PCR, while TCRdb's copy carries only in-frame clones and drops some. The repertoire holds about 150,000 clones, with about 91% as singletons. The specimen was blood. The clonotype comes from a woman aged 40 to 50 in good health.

The CDR3 DNA sequence: TGCGCCAGCAGCCACGGACAGCCGAACACCGGGGAGCTGTTTTTT. Amino acids: CASSHGQPNTGELFF. J is TRBJ2-2 and V is TRBV5-1; weak D call: TRBD1 (6 bases). The V gene lost 4 bases and the J gene lost 0 bases, with 10 bases spanning the gap. From germline, CDR1 is SGHRS and CDR2 YFSETQ. CDR3 length: 15 residues.